This T cell receptor beta chain stems from a study of blood T cell repertoires in COVID-19 (dated by TCRdb to about 2020). For the study in its entirety: The collaborator samples originated in the United States, Italy and Spain and spanned the acute and convalescent phases of COVID-19. Subjects who had been exposed to COVID-19, were actively infected with it, or had recovered from it provided the deeply sampled blood TCRbeta repertoires that made up the dataset. Where HLA class I and class II types were available, the types were taken from metadata supplied by the sample provider, not from assay-based typing. The prospective study material was composed of cDNA or gDNA derived from T cells, B-cell-depleted T cells, or PBMCs. Nearly every sample came with metadata listing a de-identified subject ID, COVID-19 status, age in years and sex. Samples were obtained from the ongoing ImmuneRACE study (first 160 participants) and from 950 to 1,500 subjects provided by 6 global collaborators. The repertoires were released in a freely available public database meant as a resource for research on the immune response to SARS-CoV-2.

Paper-wide results and their limitations: The quantity of clinical and demographic metadata differed by source and by participant and was supplied without curation.

Notes on this clone: The clone's antigen remains unknown. Base-call qualities are not available, and no considerably larger clone is one nucleotide away.

The immunoSEQ Assay, a bias-controlled multiplex PCR, was used to amplify TCRbeta CDR3 regions from genomic DNA. For the original study's pipeline: The number of nucleated cells in each sample was estimated from the amplification of reference gene primers within the assay. To quantify the absolute abundance of each unique TCRbeta CDR3 rearrangement, sequence reads were collapsed and filtered. For each sample, productive Simpson clonality was calculated by taking the square root of Simpson's diversity index across productive rearrangements. TCRdb provides this immuneACCESS table in a form limited to in-frame rearrangements. Some clones are lacking; in checked studies, under half of them reflect an unresolved V gene, and why the rest are absent is not known. D and trimming were read from the DNA, whereas the V and J calls and clone size are those reported in that table. The sample table holds over 45,000 clones, of which about three quarters were seen once. The ten largest clones add up to approximately 24% of the sample.

Collaborating institutions collected whole blood in K2EDTA tubes following their own protocols. For TCRbeta analysis, collaborators shipped samples as frozen whole blood, isolated PBMCs, or DNA extracted from either of those sample types. The source of this sequence is a man aged 50 or older with active or convalescent COVID-19. The sample was peripheral blood.

The DNA is as follows: TGTGCCAGCAGCAAAGTAAATCCATGGGCTGAAAATGAGCAGTTCTTC. This yields the protein CASSKVNPWAENEQFF. In this chain, TRBV21-1 is recombined with TRBJ2-1; the D call TRBD1 from the table was never checked on the DNA. TRBV21-1 is a pseudogene segment. The CDR3 sequence holds 16 residues, the cysteine and phenylalanine included. Only the CDR3 portion is preserved as DNA: 48 bases, with reading frame beginning at the first base.